The entry below gives a single T cell receptor (beta chain) sequence along with its context. Its matching antigen is unknown. From germline, CDR1 is SQVTM and CDR2 ANQGSEA. V lost 1 base to trimming and J lost 2 bases, with 20 bases between them. CDR3 length: 17 residues. Libraries were prepared by immunoSEQ multiplex PCR; TCRdb keeps only in-frame clonotypes and omits some of them. The sample consists of several thousand clones, roughly 85% of them appearing once. Nucleic acids came from premalignant or tumor cells enriched by macro-dissection. The record originates from a study of immune evolution from preneoplasia to lung adenocarcinoma. Study-level information: HLA loss of heterozygosity: about 7% AIS, roughly 15% MIA, about 31% ADC, none AAH. Study-level findings and limits: Normal lung had highest clonality; later lesions appeared denser, more diverse.

This chain joins TRBV29-1 and TRBJ2-5, with D perhaps TRBD1 (6 bases). Input material: FFPE invasive lung adenocarcinoma tissue. The sequence was obtained from a person aged 45-60 years with lung adenocarcinoma. The CDR3 is CSVEVGGRGRVQETQYF. CDR3 nucleotides: TGCAGCGTTGAAGTCGGAGGCAGGGGTCGGGTTCAAGAGACCCAGTACTTC. Supplemented by reference TRBV29-1 and TRBJ2-5, the full variable domain reads SAVISQKPSRDICQRGTSLTIQCQVDSQVTMMFWYRQQPGQSLTLIATANQGSEATYESGFVIDKFPISRPNLTFSTLTVSNMSPEDSSIYLCSVEVGGRGRVQETQYFGPGTRLLVL.